A single sample gave rise to the 9 T cell receptor beta chains below, sequenced in a study of T cells expressing NK-cell markers. TCRdb reprocessed the 5' RACE reads, keeping one entry per CDR3 protein, no DNA. In all, the sample yields roughly 150,000 distinct CDR3 sequences. The sample comprised blood T cells: a sorted CD56 or NKG2C T cell subset, CD4+ or CD8+ T cells, or bulk PBMC T cells (not recorded which). The receptors here all came from a woman aged 18 to 75 in good health.

The CDR3 sequence: CASSQGGRRGSYEQYF. V is TRBV3-1 and J is TRBJ2-7; absent DNA, TCRdb's TRBD2 call cannot be checked. The CDR3 runs 16 residues. Germline CDR1 LGHDT, CDR2 YNNKEL (reference sequence).

The J gene is TRBJ2-3, the V gene TRBV15. Germline values: CDR1 LNHNV, CDR2 YYDKDF (reference sequence). The CDR3 is made up of 15 amino acids. The CDR3 spells CATSGGPRRTDTQYF.

This chain uses TRBV12-3 or TRBV12-4 with TRBJ2-3; as DNA is missing, the TRBD2 call by TCRdb cannot be tested. This CDR3 region has 14 residues. CDR3 loop: CASSPLAGVDTQYF.

This chain links TRBV5-1 with TRBJ1-1; checking the TCRdb D call of TRBD1 is not possible without DNA. The CDR3 has 15 amino acids. CDR1 is SGHRS and CDR2 is YFSETQ in the germline V gene. CDR3 amino acids: CASSLGQRMWTEAFF. Full variable domain (missing parts from reference TRBV5-1 and TRBJ1-1): KAGVTQTPRYLIKTRGQQVTLSCSPISGHRSVSWYQQTPGQGLQFLFEYFSETQRNKGNFPGRFSGRQFSNSRSEMNVSTLELGDSALYLCASSLGQRMWTEAFFGQGTRLTVV.

The chain has TRBV10-3 and TRBJ2-3; the TCRdb call, TRBD2, lacks DNA for checking. The CDR3 loop spans 15 amino acids. Germline V gene lookup returns CDR1 ENHRY and CDR2 SYGVKD. The CDR3 region is CAISGRSGRTDTQYF.

The chain has TRBV18 and TRBJ2-1; with no DNA, the TCRdb D assignment of TRBD1 cannot be verified. CDR1 and CDR2 from the germline V gene are KGHSH and LQKENI. This CDR3 contains 15 residues. The CDR3 loop is CASSRDSLSYNEQFF. The complete variable domain, with remaining parts taken from reference TRBV18 and TRBJ2-1, reads NAGVMQNPRHLVRRRGQEARLRCSPMKGHSHVYWYRQLPEEGLKFMVYLQKENIIDESGMPKERFSAEFPKEGPSILRIQQVVRGDSAAYFCASSRDSLSYNEQFFGPGTRLTVL.

The chain carries TRBV6-6 and TRBJ2-1. Germline CDR1 reads MNHNY; CDR2 reads SVGAGI (reference sequence). The CDR3 contains 12 residues. The CDR3 spells CASSAEFNEQFF.

The CDR3 loop reads CASSSGPTPYEQYF. V and J are TRBV28 and TRBJ2-7; the D gene TCRdb calls, TRBD2, cannot be checked with no DNA. Germline V gives CDR1 MDHEN, CDR2 SYDVKM. The CDR3 length is 14 residues.

The V and J genes are TRBV7-8 and TRBJ2-1; TCRdb outputs TRBD2, but without DNA this stays unchecked. Germline lookup yields CDR1 SGHVS and CDR2 FQNEAQ. The CDR3 is 18 residues long. CDR3 in amino acids: CASSPLVGGGQAYNEQFF.